This T cell receptor (beta chain) was captured in a study of T cells in Graves' hyperthyroidism and ophthalmopathy. Hyperthyroidism had been newly diagnosed in patients aged 18 to 65, and its duration was under 2 months. Using RNA transcripts as the source, TCR beta CDR3 regions were amplified. An initial round of RT-PCR targeting the TCR CDR3 relied on the HTBI primer set. TCRdb called the multiplex PCR reads again in MiXCR, with one record for every CDR3 protein. This table has 400,000 to 550,000 distinct CDR3 sequences, approximately 14% appearing once. V lost 6 bases and J lost 0; bases outside the gene matches: 11. This CDR3 contains 16 residues. CDR1 is WSHSY, CDR2 SAAADI, per germline. Ten or more counts support this clonotype.

The sequenced sample was blood. The chain recombines TRBV10-2 with TRBJ2-7, with 7 nucleotides matching TRBD2. The receptor comes from a woman younger than 30 with Graves' hyperthyroidism. CDR3 DNA: TGCGCCAGCAGACCCGGGACTACTGAGAGCTCCTACGAGCAGTACTTC. Residues: CASRPGTTESSYEQYF.